This TCR beta chain came from a study of blood T cell repertoires in COVID-19. Whole-study context: Samples taken during acute and convalescent COVID-19 were collected in the United States, Italy and Spain. Sources were T cells, B-cell-depleted T cells, or PBMCs; the material itself was cDNA or gDNA.

Under the authors' procedure: Estimates of nucleated cell counts were drawn from the amplification of reference gene primers. The repertoire was sequenced with immunoSEQ multiplex PCR; TCRdb's copy has only in-frame clones and lacks some. That table furnishes V, J and clone size, whereas the DNA furnished D and trimming. Here the sample spans roughly 36,000 clones, approximately 85% being singletons. The CDR3 contains 15 residues. J gave up 8 bases and V 5 bases, and 7 bases lay outside the gene matches. Per germline, CDR1 SGHNT and CDR2 YYREEE (reference sequence). Material: peripheral blood. This chain uses TRBV5-4 with TRBJ1-4, with TRBD1 matching 12 bases. This receptor was obtained from a man aged 55-75 years with acute or convalescent COVID-19. The CDR3 sequence is CASSRGTGGSEKLFF. In DNA form, the CDR3 reads TGTGCCAGCAGTCGCGGGACAGGGGGCAGCGAAAAACTGTTTTTT.